The 12 T cell receptor beta chains below come from one sample, sequenced in a study of CD8 T cells in ankylosing spondylitis. Study-level points and caveats: A TCR beta motif made of about 8 highly homologous variants seemed typical of ankylosing spondylitis blood.

The antigens of these receptors remain unknown. A single record per CDR3 protein comes from TCRdb applying MiXCR to the 5' RACE reads. The table lists about 840,000 distinct CDR3 sequences, over 9.5% of them singletons. Specimen: blood, either unsorted or a sorted T cell fraction (not recorded which). These receptors originate from a male donor with ankylosing spondylitis.

There are many counts of this clonotype. The chain carries TRBV10-2 and TRBJ2-7; D is possibly TRBD1 or TRBD2 (6 bases each). Germline CDR1 reads WSHSY; CDR2 reads SAAADI. This CDR3 is 13 amino acids long. Deletions cut 4 bases from V and 3 bases from J, with 10 bases between. CDR3 protein: CASSVGGSYEQYF. CDR3 sequence (DNA): TGCGCCAGCAGTGTAGGGGGGAGCTACGAGCAGTACTTC.

A few counts support this clonotype. The J gene is TRBJ2-5, the V gene TRBV20-1; D is perhaps TRBD1 (5 bases). CDR1 and CDR2 from the germline V gene are DFQATT and SNEGSKA (reference sequence). The CDR3 is 12 amino acids. V lost 6 bases and J lost 5, with 13 bases in between. CDR3 loop: CSATDSLETQYF. DNA for the CDR3: TGCAGTGCGACCGACAGTCTTGAGACCCAGTACTTC.

This clonotype was seen more than once but under ten times. The rearrangement links TRBV5-1 to TRBJ2-3, with D uncertain. V lost 0 bases and J 0 bases, leaving 11 bases between the germline ends. The CDR3 spans 16 residues. CDR1 is SGHRS, CDR2 YFSETQ, per germline. Here the CDR3 DNA reads TGCGCCAGCAGCTTGGCGGCGTCCTCTAGCACAGATACGCAGTATTTT. Its protein is CASSLAASSSTDTQYF. The entire variable domain, with the rest obtained from reference TRBV5-1 and TRBJ2-3, is as follows: KAGVTQTPRYLIKTRGQQVTLSCSPISGHRSVSWYQQTPGQGLQFLFEYFSETQRNKGNFPGRFSGRQFSNSRSEMNVSTLELGDSALYLCASSLAASSSTDTQYFGPGTRLTVL.

This clonotype has a handful of counts. The gene calls are TRBV7-2 and TRBJ1-1, with D perhaps TRBD1 (6 bases). This CDR3 is built from 15 residues. The germline gives CDR1 SGHTA, CDR2 FQGNSA. The ends were cut back, 2 bases at V and 9 bases at J, with 19 bases in the middle. CDR3 sequence reads: CASSLSPGRGAKAFF. For the CDR3, the DNA is TGTGCCAGCAGCTTATCCCCTGGGCGGGGGGCAAAAGCTTTCTTT.

In its sample, this clonotype was seen a few times. CDR3 in DNA: TGCAGTGCTAGAGGGGTCCCTGGACAGGGCGGGGGCGAGCAGTACTTC. Amino acid sequence: CSARGVPGQGGGEQYF. The chain links TRBV20-1 to TRBJ2-7; D may be TRBD1 (8 bases). The CDR3 extends over 16 amino acids. CDR1 and CDR2 from the germline V gene are DFQATT and SNEGSKA (reference sequence). Trimming cost V 1 base and J 6 bases, with 22 bases left between them.

V and J are TRBV7-6 and TRBJ2-3; D may correspond to TRBD1 or TRBD2 (5 bases each). CDR1 and CDR2 (germline): SGHVS, FNYEAQ. CDR3 length: 16 residues. Trimming took off 5 bases at V and 1 base at J, with 16 bases between the two ends. The DNA of the CDR3 is TGTGCCAGCAGCCCAAGAGGGGATCCAGGCACAGATACGCAGTATTTT. It codes for CASSPRGDPGTDTQYF.

Only a few counts were recorded for this clonotype. This chain connects TRBV7-8 to TRBJ2-5, with 7 bases fitting TRBD2. CDR1 and CDR2 from the germline V gene are SGHVS and FQNEAQ. The CDR3 is 12 residues long. J was trimmed by 9 bases and V by 1 base; bases with no gene match: 2. CDR3 sequence reads: CASSLGREAQYF. The CDR3 DNA is TGTGCCAGCAGCTTAGGCCGGGAGGCCCAGTACTTC.

This clonotype was seen a handful of times. This rearrangement joins TRBV10-3 to TRBJ2-2; D gene uncertain. The CDR3 extends over 15 amino acids. Trimming removed 0 bases at V and 2 bases at J, with 7 bases between. In germline, CDR1 is ENHRY, CDR2 SYGVKD. CDR3 residues: CAISESVSNTGELFF. The CDR3 region has the DNA TGTGCCATCAGTGAGTCGGTCAGTAACACCGGGGAGCTGTTTTTT.

This clonotype was seen ten or more times. The chain recombines TRBV20-1 with TRBJ1-1; 7 bases are a match to TRBD1. V gave up 6 bases and J gave up 7 bases; unmatched junction bases: 23. Germline-derived CDR1 and CDR2 are DFQATT and SNEGSKA (reference sequence). The CDR3 totals 17 residues. In DNA form, the CDR3 reads TGCAGTGCAACCGACTTTCCGGGACAGCAGACCTCCTTTGAAGCTTTCTTT. Protein product: CSATDFPGQQTSFEAFF.

This sequence joins TRBV6-1 and TRBJ2-5; TRBD1 aligns across 10 bases. Germline V CDR1 and CDR2: MNHNS, SASEGT. The length of the CDR3 is 16 residues. The junction had 13 bases not matched to a gene; V was cut back by 5 bases and J by 7 bases. The CDR3 DNA reads as TGTGCCAGCAGTCCCATCGGGACAGGGGAAAGGGGGACCCAGTACTTC. Translation: CASSPIGTGERGTQYF.

This rearrangement joins TRBV7-9 to TRBJ2-1; TRBD1 might be the D (8 bases). V was trimmed by 3 bases and J by 6 bases, leaving 12 bases between them. CDR3 length equals 14 residues. Per the germline V gene, CDR1 is SEHNR and CDR2 is FQNEAQ (reference sequence). The DNA for the CDR3 is TGTGCCAGCAGCTTGGACAGGGAGGGCAATGAGCAGTTCTTC. Protein product: CASSLDREGNEQFF. The full variable domain, completed using reference TRBV7-9 and TRBJ2-1, is DTGVSQNPRHKITKRGQNVTFRCDPISEHNRLYWYRQTLGQGPEFLTYFQNEAQLEKSRLLSDRFSAERPKGSFSTLEIQRTEQGDSAMYLCASSLDREGNEQFFGPGTRLTVL.

The chain employs TRBV7-2 and TRBJ2-5; the match to TRBD2 covers 8 bases. This CDR3 has 16 amino acids. Germline lookup yields CDR1 SGHTA and CDR2 FQGNSA. V shed 4 bases, J shed 4 bases, and the junction held 11 bases outside the gene matches. CDR3 sequence reads: CASSSTGGATTETQYF. DNA for the CDR3: TGTGCCAGCAGCTCAACCGGGGGGGCGACTACAGAGACCCAGTACTTC.